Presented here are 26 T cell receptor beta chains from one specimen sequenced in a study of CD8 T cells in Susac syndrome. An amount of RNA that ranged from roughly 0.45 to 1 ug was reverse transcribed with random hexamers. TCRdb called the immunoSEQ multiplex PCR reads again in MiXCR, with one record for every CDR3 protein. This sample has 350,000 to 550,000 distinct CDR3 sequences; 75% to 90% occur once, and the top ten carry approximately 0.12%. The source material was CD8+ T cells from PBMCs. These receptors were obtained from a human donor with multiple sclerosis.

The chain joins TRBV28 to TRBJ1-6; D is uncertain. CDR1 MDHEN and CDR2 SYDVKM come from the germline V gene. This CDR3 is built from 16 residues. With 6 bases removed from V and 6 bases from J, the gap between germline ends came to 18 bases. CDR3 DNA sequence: TGTGCCAGCAGAGATTTCCCCGGACGGACTAATTCACCCCTCCACTTT. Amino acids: CASRDFPGRTNSPLHF.

DNA for the CDR3: TGCGCCAGCAGCTTGAAGGGGGCGAACACTGAAGCTTTCTTT. Its protein product is CASSLKGANTEAFF. The chain carries TRBV5-1 and TRBJ1-1; 7 nucleotides match TRBD1. Germline-derived CDR1 and CDR2 are SGHRS and YFSETQ. The CDR3 runs 14 residues. V gave up 1 base and J gave up 1 base; unmatched junction bases: 1.

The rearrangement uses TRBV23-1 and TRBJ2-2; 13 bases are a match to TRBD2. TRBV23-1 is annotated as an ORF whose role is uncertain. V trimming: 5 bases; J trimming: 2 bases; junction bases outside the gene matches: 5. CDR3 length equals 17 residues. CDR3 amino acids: CASSSRGLAGNTGELFF. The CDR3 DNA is TGCGCCAGCAGTTCCCGGGGACTAGCGGGAAACACCGGGGAGCTGTTTTTT.

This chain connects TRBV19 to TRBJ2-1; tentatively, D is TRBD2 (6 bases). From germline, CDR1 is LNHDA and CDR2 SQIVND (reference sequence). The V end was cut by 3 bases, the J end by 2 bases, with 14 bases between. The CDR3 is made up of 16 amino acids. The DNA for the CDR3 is TGTGCCAGTAGTATCCATGGGGGAGGCACCTACAATGAGCAGTTCTTC. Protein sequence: CASSIHGGGTYNEQFF.

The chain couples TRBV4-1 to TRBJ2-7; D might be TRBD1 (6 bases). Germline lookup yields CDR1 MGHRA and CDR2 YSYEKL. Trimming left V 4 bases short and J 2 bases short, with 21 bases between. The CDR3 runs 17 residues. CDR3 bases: TGCGCCAGCAGCCCCTCCGCCGGAACAGGGATAACCTACGAGCAGTACTTC. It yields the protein CASSPSAGTGITYEQYF.

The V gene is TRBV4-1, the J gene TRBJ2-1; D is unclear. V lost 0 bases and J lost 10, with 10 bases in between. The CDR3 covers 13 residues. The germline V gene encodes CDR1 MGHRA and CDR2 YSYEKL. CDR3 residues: CASSQDGAAEQFF. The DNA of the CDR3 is TGCGCCAGCAGCCAAGACGGCGCGGCGGAGCAGTTCTTC.

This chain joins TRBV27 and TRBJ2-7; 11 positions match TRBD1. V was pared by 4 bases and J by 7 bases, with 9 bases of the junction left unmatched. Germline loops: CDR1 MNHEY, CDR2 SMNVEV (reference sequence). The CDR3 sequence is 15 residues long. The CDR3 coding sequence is TGTGCCAGCAGTTACGGACAGGGGGCGGTAGGAGAGCAGTACTTC. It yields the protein CASSYGQGAVGEQYF.

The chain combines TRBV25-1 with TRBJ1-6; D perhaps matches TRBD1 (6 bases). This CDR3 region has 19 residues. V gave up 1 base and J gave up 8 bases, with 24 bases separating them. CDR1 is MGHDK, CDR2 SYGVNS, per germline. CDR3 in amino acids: CASSELGQGPEVMDSPLHF. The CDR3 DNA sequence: TGTGCCAGCAGTGAATTGGGGCAGGGGCCAGAGGTTATGGATTCACCCCTCCACTTT.

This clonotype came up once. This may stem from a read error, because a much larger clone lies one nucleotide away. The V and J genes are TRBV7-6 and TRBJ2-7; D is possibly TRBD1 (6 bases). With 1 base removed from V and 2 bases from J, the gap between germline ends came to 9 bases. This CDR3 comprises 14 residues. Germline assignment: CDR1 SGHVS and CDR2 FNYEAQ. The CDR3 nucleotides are TGTGCCAGCAGCTTAGGAGAGGGGGCCTACGAGCAGTACTTC. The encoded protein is CASSLGEGAYEQYF.

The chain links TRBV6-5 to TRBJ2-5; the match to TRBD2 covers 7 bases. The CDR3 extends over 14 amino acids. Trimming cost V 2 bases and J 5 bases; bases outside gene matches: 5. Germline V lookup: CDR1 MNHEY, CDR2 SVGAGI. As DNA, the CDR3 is TGTGCCAGCAGTTACGCGCTAGCGGCGGAGACCCAGTACTTC. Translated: CASSYALAAETQYF.

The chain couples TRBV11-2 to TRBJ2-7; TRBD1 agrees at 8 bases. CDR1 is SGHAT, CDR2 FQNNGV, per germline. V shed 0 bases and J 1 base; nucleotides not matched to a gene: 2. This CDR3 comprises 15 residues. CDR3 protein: CASSLEQGVSYEQYF. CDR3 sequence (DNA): TGTGCCAGCAGCTTAGAACAGGGGGTATCCTACGAGCAGTACTTC.

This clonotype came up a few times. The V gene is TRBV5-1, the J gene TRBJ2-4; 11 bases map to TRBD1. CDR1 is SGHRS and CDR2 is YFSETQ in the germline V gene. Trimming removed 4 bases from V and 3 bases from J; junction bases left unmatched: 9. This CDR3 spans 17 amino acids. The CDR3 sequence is CASSPGTGGLGKNIQYF. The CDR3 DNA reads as TGCGCCAGCAGCCCGGGGACAGGGGGTTTGGGCAAAAACATTCAGTACTTC.

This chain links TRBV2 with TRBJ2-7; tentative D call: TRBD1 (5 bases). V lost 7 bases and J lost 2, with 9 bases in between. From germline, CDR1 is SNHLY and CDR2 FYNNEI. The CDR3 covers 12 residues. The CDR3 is CASKGAPYEQYF. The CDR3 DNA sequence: TGTGCCAGCAAAGGGGCTCCCTACGAGCAGTACTTC. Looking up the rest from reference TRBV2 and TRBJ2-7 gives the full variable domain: EPEVTQTPSHQVTQMGQEVILRCVPISNHLYFYWYRQILGQKVEFLVSFYNNEISEKSEIFDDQFSVERPDGSNFTLKIRSTKLEDSAMYFCASKGAPYEQYFGPGTRLTVT.

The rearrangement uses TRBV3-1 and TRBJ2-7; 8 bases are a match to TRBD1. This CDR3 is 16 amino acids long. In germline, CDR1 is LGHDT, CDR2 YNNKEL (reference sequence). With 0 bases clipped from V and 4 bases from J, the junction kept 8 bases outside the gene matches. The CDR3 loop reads CASSQDSAGGAYEQYF. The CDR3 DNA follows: TGTGCCAGCAGCCAAGATTCGGCAGGGGGCGCGTACGAGCAGTACTTC.

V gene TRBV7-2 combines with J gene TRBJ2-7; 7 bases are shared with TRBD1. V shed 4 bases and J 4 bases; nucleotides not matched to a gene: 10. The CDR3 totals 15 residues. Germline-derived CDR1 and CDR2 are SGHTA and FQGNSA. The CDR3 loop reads CASSSSGQDLYEQYF. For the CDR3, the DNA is TGTGCCAGCAGCTCCTCCGGACAGGATCTGTACGAGCAGTACTTC.

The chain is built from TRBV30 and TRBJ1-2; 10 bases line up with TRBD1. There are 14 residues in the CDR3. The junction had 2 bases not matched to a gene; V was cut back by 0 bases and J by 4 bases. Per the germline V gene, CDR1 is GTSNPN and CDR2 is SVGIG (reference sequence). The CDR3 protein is CAWSVGQGVYGYTF. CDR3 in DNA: TGTGCCTGGAGTGTAGGACAGGGGGTCTATGGCTACACCTTC. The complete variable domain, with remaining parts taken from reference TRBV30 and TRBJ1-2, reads SQTIHQWPATLVQPVGSPLSLECTVEGTSNPNLYWYRQAAGRGLQLLFYSVGIGQISSEVPQNLSASRPQDRQFILSSKKLLLSDSGFYLCAWSVGQGVYGYTFGSGTRLTVV.

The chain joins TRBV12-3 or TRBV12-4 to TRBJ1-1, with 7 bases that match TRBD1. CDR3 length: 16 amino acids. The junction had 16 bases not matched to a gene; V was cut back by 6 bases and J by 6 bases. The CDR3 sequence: CASRHSASDRASEAFF. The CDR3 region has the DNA TGTGCCAGCAGACACTCAGCCTCTGACAGGGCTTCTGAAGCTTTCTTT.

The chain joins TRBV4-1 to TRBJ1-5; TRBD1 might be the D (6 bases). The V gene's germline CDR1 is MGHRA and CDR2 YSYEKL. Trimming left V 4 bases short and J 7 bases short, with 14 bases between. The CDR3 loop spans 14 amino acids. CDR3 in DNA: TGCGCCAGCAGCCGAGATCCCGGGGGCCAGCCCCAGCATTTT. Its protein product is CASSRDPGGQPQHF.

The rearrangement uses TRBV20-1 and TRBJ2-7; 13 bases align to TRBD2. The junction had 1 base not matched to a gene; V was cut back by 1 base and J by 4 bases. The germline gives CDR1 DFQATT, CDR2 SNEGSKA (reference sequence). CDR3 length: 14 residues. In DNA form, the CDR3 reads TGCAGTGCTAGAGGGGGACTAGCGGGATACGAGCAGTACTTC. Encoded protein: CSARGGLAGYEQYF.

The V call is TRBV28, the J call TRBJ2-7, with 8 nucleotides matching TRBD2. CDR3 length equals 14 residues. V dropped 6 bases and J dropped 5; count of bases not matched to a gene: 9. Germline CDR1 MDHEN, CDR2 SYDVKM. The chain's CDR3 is CASSLSGSWNEQYF. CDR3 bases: TGTGCCAGCAGCCTCAGCGGGAGCTGGAACGAGCAGTACTTC.

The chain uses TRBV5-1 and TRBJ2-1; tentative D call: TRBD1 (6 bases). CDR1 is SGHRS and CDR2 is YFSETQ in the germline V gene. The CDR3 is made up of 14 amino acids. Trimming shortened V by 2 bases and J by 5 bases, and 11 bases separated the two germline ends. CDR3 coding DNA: TGCGCCAGCAGCTTCAGGGGAGAAAACAATGAGCAGTTCTTC. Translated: CASSFRGENNEQFF.

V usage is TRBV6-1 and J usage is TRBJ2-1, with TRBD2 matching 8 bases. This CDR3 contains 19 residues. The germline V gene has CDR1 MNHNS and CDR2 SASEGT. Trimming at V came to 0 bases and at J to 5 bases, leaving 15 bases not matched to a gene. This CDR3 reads CASSEALRTSNVENNEQFF. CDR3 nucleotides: TGTGCCAGCAGTGAAGCGCTTAGGACTAGCAATGTCGAAAACAATGAGCAGTTCTTC.

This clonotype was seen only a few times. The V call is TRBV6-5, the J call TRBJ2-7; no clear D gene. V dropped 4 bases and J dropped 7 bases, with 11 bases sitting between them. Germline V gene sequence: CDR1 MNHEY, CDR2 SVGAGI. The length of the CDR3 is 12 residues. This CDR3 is CASSSAFGEQYF. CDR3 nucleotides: TGTGCCAGCAGTTCCGCCTTTGGGGAGCAGTACTTC.

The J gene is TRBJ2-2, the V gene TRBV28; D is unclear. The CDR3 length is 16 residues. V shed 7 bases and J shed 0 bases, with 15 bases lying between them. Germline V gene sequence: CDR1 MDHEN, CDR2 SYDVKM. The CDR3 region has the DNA TGTGCCAGCACCAGTGCGTCAGCCACGAACACCGGGGAGCTGTTTTTT. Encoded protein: CASTSASATNTGELFF. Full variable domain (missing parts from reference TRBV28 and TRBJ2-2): DVKVTQSSRYLVKRTGEKVFLECVQDMDHENMFWYRQDPGLGLRLIYFSYDVKMKEKGDIPEGYSVSREKKERFSLILESASTNQTSMYLCASTSASATNTGELFFGEGSRLTVL.

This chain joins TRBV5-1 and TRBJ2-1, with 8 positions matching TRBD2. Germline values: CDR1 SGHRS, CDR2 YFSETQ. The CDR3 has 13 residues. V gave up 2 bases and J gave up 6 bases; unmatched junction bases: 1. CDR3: CASSFTSGNEQFF. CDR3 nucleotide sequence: TGCGCCAGCAGCTTCACTAGCGGCAATGAGCAGTTCTTC.

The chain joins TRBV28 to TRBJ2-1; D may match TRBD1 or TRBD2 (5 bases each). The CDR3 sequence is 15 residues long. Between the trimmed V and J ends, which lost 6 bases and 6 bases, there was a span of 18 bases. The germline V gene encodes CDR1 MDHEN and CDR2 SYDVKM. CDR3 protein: CASRQPPGARNEQFF. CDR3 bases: TGTGCCAGCAGACAACCCCCCGGGGCCCGCAATGAGCAGTTCTTC.